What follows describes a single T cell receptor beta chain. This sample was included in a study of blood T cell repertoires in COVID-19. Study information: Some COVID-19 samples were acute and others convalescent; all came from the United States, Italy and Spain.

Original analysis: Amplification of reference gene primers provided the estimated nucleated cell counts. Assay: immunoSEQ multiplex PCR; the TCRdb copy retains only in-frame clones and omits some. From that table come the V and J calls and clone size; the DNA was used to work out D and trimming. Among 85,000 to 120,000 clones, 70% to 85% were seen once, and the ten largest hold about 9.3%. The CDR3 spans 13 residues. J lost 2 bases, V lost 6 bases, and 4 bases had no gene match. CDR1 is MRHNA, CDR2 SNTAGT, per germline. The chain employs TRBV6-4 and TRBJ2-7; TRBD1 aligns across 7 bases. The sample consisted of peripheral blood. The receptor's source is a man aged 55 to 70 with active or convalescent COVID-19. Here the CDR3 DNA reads TGTGCCAGCAGAAGGACAGGAGCCTACGAGCAGTACGTC. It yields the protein CASRRTGAYEQYV.